This T cell receptor (beta chain) was sequenced during a study of blood T cell repertoires in COVID-19. Study-wide background: Sites in the United States, Italy and Spain provided acute and convalescent COVID-19 samples.

In the study's own analysis: Amplification of reference gene primers provided the estimated nucleated cell counts. Generated by immunoSEQ multiplex PCR, the TCRdb table keeps only in-frame clones and is missing some. V and J calls and clone size follow that table, whereas D and trimming were derived from the DNA. This table holds around 260,000 clones, about 88% found once. The clonotype originates from a young man with acute COVID-19. Sequenced: PBMCs or T cells enriched from blood (not recorded which).

The CDR3 protein is CASSSEGRGLSSPLHF. As DNA, the CDR3 is TGTGCCAGCAGCTCTGAGGGTAGAGGGTTGAGTTCACCCCTCCACTTT. This sequence joins TRBV5-4 and TRBJ1-6; D is unresolved. CDR1 is SGHNT and CDR2 is YYREEE in the germline V gene (reference sequence). The ends were cut back, 3 bases at V and 9 bases at J, with 19 bases in the middle. The CDR3 contains 16 residues.